Listed below are T cell receptor beta chains from one sample, sequenced in a study of blood T cell repertoires in COVID-19. The repertoire was sequenced with immunoSEQ multiplex PCR; TCRdb's copy has only in-frame clones and lacks some. The sample lists 50,000 to 65,000 clones; more than 70% were seen once. The material sequenced was peripheral blood. The receptors here all came from a human donor in a cohort sampled during active COVID-19. Each CDR3 is given with its conserved first and last residue. The order of the fields is D gene, V gene, clone size, J gene, CDR3 protein, CDR3 DNA. The D gene is left open where the match is weak. Clone size is not always given. Where it is, it says once, few, many or a class for expanded clones.

D gene: NA; V gene: TRBV7-9; clone size: NA; J gene: TRBJ2-3; CDR3 protein: CASSLEPLTDTQYF; CDR3 DNA: TGTGCCAGCAGCTTAGAGCCTTTAACAGATACGCAGTATTTT
D gene: TRBD1; V gene: TRBV18; clone size: NA; J gene: TRBJ1-5; CDR3 protein: CASSQGTGNQPQHF; CDR3 DNA: TGTGCCAGCTCACAAGGGACAGGTAATCAGCCCCAGCATTTT
D gene: NA; V gene: TRBV6-1; clone size: NA; J gene: TRBJ1-6; CDR3 protein: CASSGRGNSYNSPLHF; CDR3 DNA: TGTGCCAGCAGTGGTAGAGGCAACTCCTATAATTCACCCCTCCACTTT
D gene: TRBD1; V gene: TRBV7-2; clone size: few; J gene: TRBJ1-5; CDR3 protein: CASSPGTGLYQPQHF; CDR3 DNA: TGTGCCAGCAGCCCAGGGACAGGTCTTTATCAGCCCCAGCATTTT
D gene: NA; V gene: TRBV11-2; clone size: many; J gene: TRBJ2-3; CDR3 protein: CASSSGAMAGAWDTQYF; CDR3 DNA: TGTGCCAGCAGCTCGGGGGCTATGGCGGGAGCTTGGGATACGCAGTATTTT
D gene: TRBD2; V gene: TRBV5-6; clone size: NA; J gene: TRBJ2-7; CDR3 protein: CASSSQAGGVYEQYF; CDR3 DNA: TGTGCCAGCAGCTCTCAAGCGGGAGGTGTGTACGAGCAGTACTTC
D gene: NA; V gene: TRBV4-1; clone size: NA; J gene: TRBJ2-4; CDR3 protein: CASSQGPVDQNIQYF; CDR3 DNA: TGCGCCAGCAGCCAGGGGCCCGTGGATCAAAACATTCAGTACTTC
D gene: TRBD1; V gene: TRBV5-8; clone size: NA; J gene: TRBJ2-1; CDR3 protein: CASSLGQGAWNEQFF; CDR3 DNA: TGTGCCAGCAGCTTGGGACAGGGGGCATGGAATGAGCAGTTCTTC
D gene: TRBD1; V gene: TRBV5-1; clone size: once; J gene: TRBJ2-2; CDR3 protein: CASTRTGGTGELFF; CDR3 DNA: TGCGCCAGCACCCGGACAGGGGGTACCGGGGAGCTGTTTTTT
D gene: NA; V gene: TRBV12-3/TRBV12-4; clone size: NA; J gene: TRBJ2-1; CDR3 protein: CASSFQSPPKQFF; CDR3 DNA: TGTGCCAGCAGTTTCCAGTCCCCCCCAAAGCAGTTCTTC
D gene: TRBD2; V gene: TRBV20-1; clone size: NA; J gene: TRBJ2-3; CDR3 protein: CSASNTLAGGDTQYF; CDR3 DNA: TGCAGTGCTAGTAACACGCTAGCGGGGGGAGATACGCAGTATTTT
D gene: TRBD1; V gene: TRBV6-2/TRBV6-3; clone size: NA; J gene: TRBJ1-1; CDR3 protein: CASSLQGVLTEAFF; CDR3 DNA: TGTGCCAGCAGCCTACAGGGGGTACTCACTGAAGCTTTCTTT
D gene: TRBD2; V gene: TRBV30; clone size: NA; J gene: TRBJ2-2; CDR3 protein: CARDGRGSVELFF; CDR3 DNA: TGTGCCAGAGACGGGCGGGGGTCCGTGGAGCTGTTTTTT
D gene: NA; V gene: TRBV7-9; clone size: NA; J gene: TRBJ2-7; CDR3 protein: CASSLSSQGRNEQYF; CDR3 DNA: TGTGCCAGCAGCTTATCAAGTCAGGGGCGGAACGAGCAGTACTTC
D gene: NA; V gene: TRBV7-9; clone size: NA; J gene: TRBJ2-3; CDR3 protein: CASNQADTQYF; CDR3 DNA: TGTGCCAGCAACCAGGCAGATACGCAGTATTTT
D gene: NA; V gene: TRBV20-1; clone size: NA; J gene: TRBJ1-1; CDR3 protein: CSAREQGWAFF; CDR3 DNA: TGCAGTGCTAGAGAACAGGGCTGGGCTTTCTTT
D gene: TRBD2; V gene: TRBV10-3; clone size: NA; J gene: TRBJ2-1; CDR3 protein: CAINLAGPGNEQFF; CDR3 DNA: TGTGCCATCAATCTAGCGGGACCGGGGAATGAGCAGTTCTTC